The 2 T cell receptor beta chains presented below share a single source sample, sequenced in a study of T cell repertoires in cytomegalovirus infection. MiXCR, run by TCRdb on the reads, gives a single entry per CDR3 protein. The sample carries about 770,000 distinct CDR3 sequences, 25% to 30% recorded once. These receptors have no known antigen. The sequenced sample was cultured CD8+ T cells from PBMCs, obtained from culture after CMV antigen stimulation. The receptors were gathered from a human donor in good health (CMV status not recorded). Some clones in this sample may be carry-over from other donors' samples.

This chain links TRBV19 with TRBJ1-1; D not certain. CDR3 length equals 16 residues. The germline V gene encodes CDR1 LNHDA and CDR2 SQIVND (reference sequence). V was trimmed by 4 bases and J by 0 bases, leaving 15 bases between them. CDR3 loop: CASSSGTEGLNTEAFF. CDR3 DNA sequence: TGTGCCAGTAGTAGTGGCACAGAGGGTTTGAACACTGAAGCTTTCTTT.

There are many counts of this clonotype. The genes are TRBV7-2 and TRBJ1-5; D gene unclear. The germline V gene has CDR1 SGHTA and CDR2 FQGNSA. V shed 1 base and J shed 0 bases, with 10 bases lying between them. This CDR3 is built from 16 residues. The DNA for the CDR3 is TGTGCCAGCAGCTTAGGCGGGATCTATAGCAATCAGCCCCAGCATTTT. Protein: CASSLGGIYSNQPQHF.